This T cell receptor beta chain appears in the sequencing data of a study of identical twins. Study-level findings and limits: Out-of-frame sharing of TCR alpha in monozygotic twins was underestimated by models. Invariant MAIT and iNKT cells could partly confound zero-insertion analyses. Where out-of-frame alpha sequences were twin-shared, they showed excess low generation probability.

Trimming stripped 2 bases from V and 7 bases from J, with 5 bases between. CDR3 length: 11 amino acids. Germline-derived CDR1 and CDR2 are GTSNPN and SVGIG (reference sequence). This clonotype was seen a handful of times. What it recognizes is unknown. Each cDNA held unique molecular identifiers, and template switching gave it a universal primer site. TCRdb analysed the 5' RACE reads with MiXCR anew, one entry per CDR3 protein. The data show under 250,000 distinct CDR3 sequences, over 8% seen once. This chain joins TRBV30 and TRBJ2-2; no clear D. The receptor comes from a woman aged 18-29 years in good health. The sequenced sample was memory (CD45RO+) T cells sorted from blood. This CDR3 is CAWSLHGELFF. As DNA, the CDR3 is TGTGCCTGGAGTTTGCACGGGGAGCTGTTTTTT.